Described below is a single T cell receptor beta chain sequence and its context. Indicated time point: baseline, week 1 (first vaccination visit). Treatment of the sample: pre-vaccination baseline after standard-of-care therapy. Astrocytomas found in donors were new, WHO grade 3 or 4, IDH1-mutant and ATRX-lost. This entry is derived from a study of a mutant IDH1 vaccine in newly diagnosed glioma. For the study at large: Standard pretreatment was either radiotherapy, temozolomide, or, for most, radiochemotherapy with temozolomide.

The germline gives CDR1 MGHRA, CDR2 YSYEKL. V lost 2 bases and J lost 3; bases outside the gene matches: 6. The CDR3 totals 17 residues. TCRdb keeps only in-frame clones here, not all; method: immunoSEQ multiplex PCR. Of about 30,000 clones listed, more than 65% were seen once; the top ten hold approximately 19%. The TCR originated in a man between 25 and 39 years old with glioma. The chain employs TRBV4-1 and TRBJ2-1; 11 nucleotides align to TRBD2. Sequencing was performed on PBMCs, taken from a glioma patient treated with radiotherapy, temozolomide or both. The CDR3 DNA sequence: TGCGCCAGCAGCCAAACGGGACTAGCGGCAAACTACAATGAGCAGTTCTTC. Its translation is CASSQTGLAANYNEQFF.